The 3 T cell receptor beta chains given below trace back to one sample, sequenced in a study of early T cells in non-severe SARS-CoV-2 infection. TCRdb re-called the 5' RACE reads through MiXCR, storing one row per CDR3 protein. Here the sample spans about 23,000 distinct CDR3 sequences, over 4% being singletons. Material for sequencing was whole blood. These receptors originate from an adult who was a healthcare worker with PCR-confirmed SARS-CoV-2 infection or an uninfected control (not recorded which).

The CDR3 nucleotides are TGTGCCAGCAGCTTAGCCTTGGCGGAGACCCAGTACTTC. Translated, it gives CASSLALAETQYF. The genes are TRBV7-6 and TRBJ2-5; no clear D gene. The germline V and J ends were trimmed by 0 bases and 5 bases, with 7 bases remaining between them. The CDR3 is 13 residues long. The germline gives CDR1 SGHVS, CDR2 FNYEAQ.

The J gene is TRBJ2-7, the V gene TRBV28; D might be TRBD1 (6 bases). V was clipped by 1 base and J by 3 bases, with 13 bases between them. Germline V CDR1 and CDR2: MDHEN, SYDVKM. The CDR3 length is 15 residues. In DNA form, the CDR3 reads TGTGCCAGCAGTTTATATCTGGGGGCAAACTACGAGCAGTACTTC. It yields the protein CASSLYLGANYEQYF.

This clonotype ranks as medium-sized (0.01 to 0.1%). The chain recombines TRBV7-6 with TRBJ1-6; TRBD1 agrees at 7 bases. V lost 1 base to trimming and J lost 6 bases; unmatched junction nucleotides: 9. This CDR3 region has 17 residues. The germline V gene encodes CDR1 SGHVS and CDR2 FNYEAQ. The CDR3 DNA sequence: TGTGCCAGCAGCTTAGGGTCCGCAGGGGGTTTTAATTCACCCCTCCACTTT. Translation gives CASSLGSAGGFNSPLHF.